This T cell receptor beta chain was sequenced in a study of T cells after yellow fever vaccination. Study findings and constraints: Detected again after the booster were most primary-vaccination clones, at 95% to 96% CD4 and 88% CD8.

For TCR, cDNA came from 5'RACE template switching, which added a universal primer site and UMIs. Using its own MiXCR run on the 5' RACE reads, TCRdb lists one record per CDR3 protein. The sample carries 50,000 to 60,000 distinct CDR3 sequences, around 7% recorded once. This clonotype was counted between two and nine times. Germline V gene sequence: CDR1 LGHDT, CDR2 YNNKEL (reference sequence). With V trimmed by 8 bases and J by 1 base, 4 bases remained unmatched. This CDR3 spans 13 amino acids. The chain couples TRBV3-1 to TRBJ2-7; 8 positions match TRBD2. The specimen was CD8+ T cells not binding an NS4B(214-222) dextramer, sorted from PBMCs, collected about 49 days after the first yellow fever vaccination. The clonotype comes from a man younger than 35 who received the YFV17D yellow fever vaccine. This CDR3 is CASARGESYEQYF. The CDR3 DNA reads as TGTGCCAGCGCGCGGGGGGAGTCCTACGAGCAGTACTTC.